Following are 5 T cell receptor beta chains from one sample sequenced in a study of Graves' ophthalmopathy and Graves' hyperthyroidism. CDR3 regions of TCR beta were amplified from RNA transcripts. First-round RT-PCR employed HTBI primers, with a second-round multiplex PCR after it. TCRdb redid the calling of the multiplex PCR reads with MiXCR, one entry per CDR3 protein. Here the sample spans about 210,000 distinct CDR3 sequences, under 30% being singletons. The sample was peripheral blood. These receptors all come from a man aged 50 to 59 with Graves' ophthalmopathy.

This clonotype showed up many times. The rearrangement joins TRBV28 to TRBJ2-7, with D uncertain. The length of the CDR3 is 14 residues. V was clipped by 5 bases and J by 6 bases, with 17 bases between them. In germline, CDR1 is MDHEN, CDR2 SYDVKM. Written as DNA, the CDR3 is TGTGCCAGCAGTCGTATGCTGGGCCCGCTCGAGCAGTACTTC. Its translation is CASSRMLGPLEQYF.

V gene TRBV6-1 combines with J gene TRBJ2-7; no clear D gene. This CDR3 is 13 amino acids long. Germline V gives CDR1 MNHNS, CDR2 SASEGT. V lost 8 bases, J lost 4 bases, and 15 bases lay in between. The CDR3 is CASLQPPKYEQYF. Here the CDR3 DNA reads TGTGCCAGCCTTCAACCCCCAAAATACGAGCAGTACTTC.

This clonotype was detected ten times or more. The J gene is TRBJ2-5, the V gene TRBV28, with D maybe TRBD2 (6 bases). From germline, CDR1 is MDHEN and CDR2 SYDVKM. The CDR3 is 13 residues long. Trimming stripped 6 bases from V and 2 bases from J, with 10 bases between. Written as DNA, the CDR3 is TGTGCCAGCAGGACCGGGGGACAAGAGACCCAGTACTTC. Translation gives CASRTGGQETQYF.

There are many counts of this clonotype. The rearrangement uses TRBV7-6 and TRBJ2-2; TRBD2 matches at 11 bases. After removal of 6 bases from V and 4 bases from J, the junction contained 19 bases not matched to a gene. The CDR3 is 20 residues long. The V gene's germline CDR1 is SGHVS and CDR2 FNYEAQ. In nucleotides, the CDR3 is TGTGCCAGCAGTTACCGGGGTGGGACTAGCGGAAGTTGGGGCACCGGGGAGCTGTTTTTT. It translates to CASSYRGGTSGSWGTGELFF.

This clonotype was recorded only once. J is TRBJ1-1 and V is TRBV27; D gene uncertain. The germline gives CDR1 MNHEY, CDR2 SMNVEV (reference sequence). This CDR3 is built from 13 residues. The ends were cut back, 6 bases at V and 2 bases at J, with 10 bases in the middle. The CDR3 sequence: CASRRQANTEAFF. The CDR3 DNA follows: TGTGCCAGCAGAAGGCAGGCAAACACTGAAGCTTTCTTT.